This TCR beta chain was identified in a study of beta chain features in type 1 diabetes. This clone was detected only a few times. Antigen: not known. The germline V and J ends were trimmed by 10 bases and 0 bases, with 13 bases remaining between them. CDR1 SNHLY and CDR2 FYNNEI come from the germline V gene. The CDR3 runs to 13 residues. Study-level results: All four CD4+ subsets of Type 1 diabetes patients contained TCRB CDR3s that were moderately but significantly shorter.

Expressed TCRB transcripts got sequenced, as all isolated RNA was reverse transcribed. The method was immunoSEQ multiplex PCR; TCRdb's version includes in-frame clones alone and lacks a portion of them. The profile shows 50,000 to 55,000 clones, about 64% of them singletons. This TCR was recovered from a woman aged 30 to 39 with type 1 diabetes. This chain links TRBV2 with TRBJ2-7; D is possibly TRBD2 (6 bases). Material: stem cell memory CD4+ T cells from blood. The CDR3: CATTGGFSYEQYF. The CDR3 coding sequence is TGTGCCACTACAGGAGGGTTCTCCTACGAGCAGTACTTC.